One T cell receptor (beta chain) is described in this entry. Its antigen is unidentified. V dropped 5 bases and J dropped 5; count of bases not matched to a gene: 6. The CDR3 runs to 15 residues. Per the germline V gene, CDR1 is LGHNA and CDR2 is YSLEER. This specimen belongs to a study of T cell responses to AZD1222 COVID-19 vaccine. Sequencing was performed with immunoSEQ multiplex PCR; in TCRdb, only in-frame clones are kept and a portion is missing. The sample has roughly 78,000 clones, about 82% seen once; the top ten hold around 3%. Study-wide points: Spike-wide vaccine-associated CD4 TCRs dominated at 160-218 and 743-854.

Specimen: peripheral blood, collected on day 0 of AZD1222 vaccination. This clonotype was obtained from an adult in good health. This chain connects TRBV4-3 to TRBJ2-2; 9 bases are shared with TRBD1. The CDR3 bases are TGCGCCAGCAGCATACAGGGGGCGGGTACCGGGGAGCTGTTTTTT. This sequence encodes CASSIQGAGTGELFF.